This entry lists 14 T cell receptor beta chains sequenced from one sample in a study of blood T cells in healthy people across ages (dated by TCRdb to 2014 to 2015). The library was prepared using 5' RACE. The sequencer was an Illumina HiSeq 2500. A second PCR of roughly 7 to 12 cycles was run with a J-beta primer mix and a sample-barcoded 5' primer. In-frame beta chains were kept once TCRdb had trimmed the public reads at Q25 with fastp and called clones with MiXCR. Each entry is one CDR3 protein sequence, shown with its most common DNA and genes. This sample gives about 1 million distinct CDR3 sequences in total; roughly a quarter of them show up just once. The top ten clonotypes cover less than 0.75% of the sample. Another study also made use of these data, one on T cells of mothers and their children.

The sample was blood. The receptors were gathered from a girl between 2 and 10 years old in good health.

The CDR3 region is CASSLPGGMNTGELFF. The CDR3 bases are TGTGCCAGCTCGTTACCGGGGGGAATGAACACCGGGGAGCTGTTTTTT. The chain combines TRBV6-2 or TRBV6-3 with TRBJ2-2; 7 bases are shared with TRBD2. The CDR3 extends over 16 amino acids. Germline CDR1 is MNHEY and CDR2 is SVGEGT. With V trimmed by 8 bases and J by 1 base, 10 bases remained unmatched.

The chain is built from TRBV7-9 and TRBJ2-5; D possibly corresponds to TRBD2 (6 bases). The end of the DNA aligns better with TRBJ2-7, so the J call may be wrong. The CDR3 totals 15 residues. The V gene's germline CDR1 is SEHNR and CDR2 FQNEAQ (reference sequence). The CDR3 coding sequence is TGTGCCAGCAGCCCGAGGGCGGGGCCCAGCTACGAGCAGTACTTC. This encodes CASSPRAGPSYEQYF.

As concerns this clonotype: An end of the junction does not agree with germline; a read error may underlie this. V gene TRBV20-1 combines with J gene TRBJ2-5, with TRBD2 as a possible D gene (5 bases). The J call is doubtful: the DNA matches TRBJ2-7 better. This CDR3 is 13 amino acids long. The V gene's germline CDR1 is DFQATT and CDR2 SNEGSKA (reference sequence). CDR3 in DNA: TGCAGCGCTACGGGGAGAATCTACGTCGAGCAGTACTTC. Encoded protein: CSATGRIYVEQYF.

Here the CDR3 reads CASSLTSGLRETQYF. Written as DNA, the CDR3 is TGTGCCAGCAGCTTAACGTCGGGACTAAGAGAGACCCAGTACTTC. The rearrangement joins TRBV7-3 to TRBJ2-5, with 7 nucleotides matching TRBD2. The CDR3 covers 15 residues. The junction had 5 bases not matched to a gene; V was cut back by 0 bases and J by 4 bases. Germline-derived CDR1 and CDR2 are SGHTA and FQGTGA.

The CDR3 DNA reads TGCGCCAGCAGCCAGGACAGGGAATTCTTCTACAATGAGCAGTTCTTC. Translation: CASSQDREFFYNEQFF. The gene calls are TRBV4-3 and TRBJ2-1; 8 nucleotides agree with TRBD1. The CDR3 has 16 amino acids. V was clipped by 3 bases and J by 3 bases; unmatched bases: 7. From germline, CDR1 is LGHNA and CDR2 YSLEER.

The V gene is TRBV7-9, the J gene TRBJ2-1, with TRBD1 identical over 7 bases. Germline loops: CDR1 SEHNR, CDR2 FQNEAQ (reference sequence). With 2 bases clipped from V and 6 bases from J, the junction kept 4 bases outside the gene matches. The CDR3 spans 14 residues. The CDR3 bases are TGTGCCAGCAGCTTAACAGGGGTTTCCAATGAGCAGTTCTTC. It yields the protein CASSLTGVSNEQFF.

This clonotype was found a few times. The chain employs TRBV7-6 and TRBJ1-6; 7 nucleotides match TRBD1. CDR3 length: 16 amino acids. With V trimmed by 1 base and J by 7 bases, 7 bases remained unmatched. Germline CDR1 reads SGHVS; CDR2 reads FNYEAQ. For the CDR3, the DNA is TGTGCCAGCAGCTTAGGGACCGGGACAGCAAATTCACCCCTCCACTTT. The encoded protein is CASSLGTGTANSPLHF.

The chain carries TRBV12-3 or TRBV12-4 and TRBJ2-2; 7 bases line up with TRBD1. V shed 1 base, J shed 7 bases, and the junction held 6 bases outside the gene matches. CDR3 length: 15 residues. In DNA form, the CDR3 reads TGTGCCAGCAGTTTAGGGGGACAGTCTCTCGGGGAGCTGTTTTTT. Translated, it gives CASSLGGQSLGELFF.

This clonotype was seen more than once but under ten times. The genes are TRBV2 and TRBJ2-1, with TRBD2 matching 13 bases. V was pared by 5 bases and J by 9 bases, with 7 bases of the junction left unmatched. Germline V gene data show CDR1 as SNHLY and CDR2 as FYNNEI. CDR3 length: 15 residues. DNA of the CDR3: TGTGCCAGCAGTACTACTAGCGGGGGGGCCAGTGAGCAGTTCTTC. Encoded protein: CASSTTSGGASEQFF.

V usage is TRBV12-3 or TRBV12-4 and J usage is TRBJ2-2, with D possibly called TRBD1 or TRBD2 (5 bases each). V gave up 5 bases and J gave up 6 bases, with 25 bases separating them. CDR3 length: 18 residues. Here the CDR3 DNA reads TGTGCCAGCAGTCGAACTTTTGCTAGGGGCAGGGACCCCGGGGAGCTGTTTTTT. Protein: CASSRTFARGRDPGELFF.

The chain is built from TRBV12-3 or TRBV12-4 and TRBJ1-1, with D hard to call. V lost 3 bases to trimming and J lost 0 bases, with 17 bases between them. The CDR3 contains 17 residues. This CDR3 is CASSFSLGVTMNTEAFF. The CDR3 bases are TGTGCCAGCAGTTTCTCCCTCGGGGTGACCATGAACACTGAAGCTTTCTTT.

This chain uses TRBV7-2 with TRBJ1-4; the match to TRBD1 covers 10 bases. The CDR3 spans 15 residues. Germline trimming cut 4 bases from V and 5 bases from J; bases unmatched to any gene: 4. Germline CDR1 is SGHTA and CDR2 is FQGNSA. CDR3 in amino acids: CASSYRDRGNEKLFF. The CDR3 DNA reads as TGTGCCAGCAGCTATCGGGACAGGGGAAATGAAAAACTGTTTTTT.

This clonotype was seen more than once but under ten times. The V call is TRBV29-1, the J call TRBJ2-2, with 8 bases matching TRBD1. The V gene end was trimmed by 6 bases and the J gene end by 7 bases; junction bases not matched to a gene: 10. This CDR3 has 14 residues. Per the germline V gene, CDR1 is SQVTM and CDR2 is ANQGSEA. CDR3 amino acids: CSVELTGVHGELFF. Written as DNA, the CDR3 is TGCAGCGTAGAGCTGACAGGGGTCCACGGGGAGCTGTTTTTT.

This clonotype was counted only a few times. J is TRBJ2-7 and V is TRBV28; the match to TRBD2 covers 8 bases. This CDR3 has 14 amino acids. CDR1 is MDHEN, CDR2 SYDVKM, per germline. V shed 6 bases and J 4 bases; nucleotides not matched to a gene: 8. CDR3 amino acids: CASSAGRDSYEQYF. DNA of the CDR3: TGTGCCAGCAGCGCCGGGAGGGATAGTTACGAGCAGTACTTC.